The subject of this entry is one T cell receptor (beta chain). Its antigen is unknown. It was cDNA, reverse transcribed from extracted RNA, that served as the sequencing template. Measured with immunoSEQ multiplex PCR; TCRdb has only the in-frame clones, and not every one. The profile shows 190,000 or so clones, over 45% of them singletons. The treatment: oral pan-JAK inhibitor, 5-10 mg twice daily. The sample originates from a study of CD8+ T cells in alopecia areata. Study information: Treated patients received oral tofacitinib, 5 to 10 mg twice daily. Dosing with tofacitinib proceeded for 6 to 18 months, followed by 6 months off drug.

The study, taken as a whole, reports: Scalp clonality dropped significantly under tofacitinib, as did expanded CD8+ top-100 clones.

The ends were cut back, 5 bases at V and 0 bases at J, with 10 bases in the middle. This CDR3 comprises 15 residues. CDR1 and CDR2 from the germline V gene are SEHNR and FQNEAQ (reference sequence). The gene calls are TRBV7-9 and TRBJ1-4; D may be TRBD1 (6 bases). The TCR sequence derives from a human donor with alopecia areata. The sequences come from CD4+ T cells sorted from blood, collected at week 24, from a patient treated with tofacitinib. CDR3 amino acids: CASSQGSATNEKLFF. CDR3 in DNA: TGTGCCAGCAGCCAGGGGAGTGCAACTAATGAAAAACTGTTTTTT.